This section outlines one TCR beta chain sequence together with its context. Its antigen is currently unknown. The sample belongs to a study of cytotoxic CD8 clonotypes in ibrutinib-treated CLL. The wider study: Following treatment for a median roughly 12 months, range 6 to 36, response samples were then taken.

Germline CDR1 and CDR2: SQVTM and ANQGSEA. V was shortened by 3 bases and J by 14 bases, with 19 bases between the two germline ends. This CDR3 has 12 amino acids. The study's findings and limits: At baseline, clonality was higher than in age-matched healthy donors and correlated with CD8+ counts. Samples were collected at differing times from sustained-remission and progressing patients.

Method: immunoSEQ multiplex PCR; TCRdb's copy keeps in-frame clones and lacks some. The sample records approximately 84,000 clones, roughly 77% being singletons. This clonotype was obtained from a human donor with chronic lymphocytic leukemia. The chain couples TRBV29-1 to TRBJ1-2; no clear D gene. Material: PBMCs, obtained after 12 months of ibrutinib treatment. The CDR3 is CSVDGEGQSMTF. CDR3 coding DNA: TGCAGCGTTGACGGGGAGGGCCAAAGTATGACCTTC.